One sample yielded the 21 T cell receptor beta chains listed below, sequenced in a study of a mutant IDH1 vaccine in newly diagnosed glioma. The method was immunoSEQ multiplex PCR; TCRdb's version includes in-frame clones alone and lacks a portion of them. The sample carries tens of thousands of clones, around 80% recorded once. Time point specified: week 23, last vaccination. Each dose delivered 300 ug of mutant IDH1 20-mer peptide subcutaneously with imiquimod. The antigens these receptors bind are not known. The sample was PBMCs, taken from a glioma patient whose treatment included an IDH1 peptide vaccine. The receptors were gathered from a man in his forties with glioma.

The CDR3 bases are TGTGCCAGCAGCTGGGATGTTGACTCTGGAAACACCATATATTTT. Translation: CASSWDVDSGNTIYF. V and J are TRBV5-4 and TRBJ1-3; D is uncertain. Germline V CDR1 and CDR2: SGHNT, YYREEE (reference sequence). V lost 3 bases and J 0 bases, leaving 10 bases between the germline ends. The CDR3 has 15 amino acids.

V usage is TRBV6-1 and J usage is TRBJ1-5; 7 positions agree with TRBD1. Germline V CDR1 and CDR2: MNHNS, SASEGT. V lost 3 bases and J lost 2; bases outside the gene matches: 10. The CDR3 is 17 amino acids. The CDR3 coding sequence is TGTGCCAGCAGTGACCGCCAGAGGACAGGCGGCAATCAGCCCCAGCATTTT. Protein sequence: CASSDRQRTGGNQPQHF.

This rearrangement joins TRBV4-1 to TRBJ2-5, with unresolved D. CDR3 size: 14 residues. V was pared by 1 base and J by 5 bases, with 11 bases between. CDR1 is MGHRA, CDR2 YSYEKL, per germline. The DNA of the CDR3 is TGCGCCAGCAGCCAAGTAGTCGGTTGGGAGACCCAGTACTTC. Protein: CASSQVVGWETQYF.

The chain employs TRBV2 and TRBJ2-7; TRBD1 aligns across 8 bases. The CDR3 runs 15 residues. CDR1 SNHLY and CDR2 FYNNEI come from the germline V gene. With 4 bases clipped from V and 6 bases from J, the junction kept 11 bases outside the gene matches. This CDR3 is CASSGKRQGPGEQYF. The DNA for the CDR3 is TGTGCCAGCAGTGGAAAAAGACAGGGGCCGGGCGAGCAGTACTTC.

This chain uses TRBV25-1 with TRBJ1-2, with 11 nucleotides matching TRBD1. The CDR3 length is 17 residues. The ends lost 4 bases at V and 5 bases at J; junction bases unmatched: 12. The germline gives CDR1 MGHDK, CDR2 SYGVNS. The CDR3 DNA reads as TGTGCCAGCAGTGCCGACACCGGGACAGGGGGATCGTATGGCTACACCTTC. Protein product: CASSADTGTGGSYGYTF.

This chain uses TRBV12-2 with TRBJ2-1; the table calls TRBD1, which could not be checked here. TRBV12-2 constitutes a pseudogene. This CDR3 is 17 amino acids long. The CDR3 sequence is CASRLLCPVDSYNEQFF. DNA for the CDR3: TGTGCAAGTCGCTTATTATGCCCCGTCGACAGCTACAATGAGCAGTTCTTC.

The chain uses TRBV6-1 and TRBJ1-4, with D hard to call. The CDR3 spans 11 residues. Germline V gives CDR1 MNHNS, CDR2 SASEGT. The V end lost 6 bases, the J end lost 7 bases, and 6 bases lay between the germline ends. The CDR3 protein is CASSFGEKLFF. The CDR3 DNA reads TGTGCCAGCAGCTTCGGTGAAAAACTGTTTTTT.

The chain has TRBV6-6 and TRBJ2-7; either TRBD1 or TRBD2 may fit D (6 bases each). The CDR3 is 16 amino acids. V gave up 5 bases and J gave up 3 bases, with 20 bases separating them. Germline lookup yields CDR1 MNHNY and CDR2 SVGAGI (reference sequence). The CDR3 region has the DNA TGTGCCAGCAGTCCCCATAGTGGGGGGCAGAGCTACGAGCAGTACTTC. Translated: CASSPHSGGQSYEQYF.

The chain uses TRBV29-1 and TRBJ2-3, with a weak D call TRBD2 (6 bases). This CDR3 is 14 amino acids long. V lost 6 bases and J 0 bases, leaving 13 bases between the germline ends. Germline loops: CDR1 SQVTM, CDR2 ANQGSEA. CDR3 residues: CSVRDLASTDTQYF. In DNA, the CDR3 is TGCAGCGTAAGGGACTTAGCTAGCACAGATACGCAGTATTTT.

V usage is TRBV4-2 and J usage is TRBJ2-2; no definite D call. The CDR3 has 15 amino acids. The V gene's germline CDR1 is LGHNA and CDR2 YNFKEQ. V was clipped by 2 bases and J by 4 bases, with 11 bases between them. In DNA form, the CDR3 reads TGTGCCAGCAGCCAACATAGATGGGGCACCGGGGAGCTGTTTTTT. As protein: CASSQHRWGTGELFF.

This clone was observed a few times. The chain recombines TRBV6-4 with TRBJ2-2; D is possibly TRBD2 (5 bases). The CDR3 consists of 14 residues. Germline V gene lookup returns CDR1 MRHNA and CDR2 SNTAGT. V was cut by 2 bases and J by 5 bases, with 9 bases left in between. The CDR3 protein is CASSDGWRTGELFF. The CDR3 nucleotides are TGTGCCAGCAGTGACGGTTGGAGGACCGGGGAGCTGTTTTTT.

The chain combines TRBV19 with TRBJ2-2; tentative D call: TRBD1 (5 bases). This CDR3 is built from 14 residues. CDR1 and CDR2 (germline): LNHDA, SQIVND (reference sequence). V lost 3 bases to trimming and J lost 4 bases, with 9 bases between them. Here the CDR3 DNA reads TGTGCCAGTAGTATGGGGCACCTCACCGGGGAGCTGTTTTTT. The encoded protein is CASSMGHLTGELFF.

This clone was counted once. The chain links TRBV4-2 to TRBJ2-1; 7 bases are a match to TRBD2. Trimming removed 0 bases from V and 3 bases from J; junction bases left unmatched: 5. CDR1 LGHNA and CDR2 YNFKEQ come from the germline V gene. The CDR3 has 16 residues. In DNA, the CDR3 is TGTGCCAGCAGCCAAGAAGGCCTAGCGGACTACAATGAGCAGTTCTTC. Translated: CASSQEGLADYNEQFF.

This clone came up once. The chain recombines TRBV7-9 with TRBJ2-5; a weak D match, TRBD1 (5 bases). Germline V gene sequence: CDR1 SEHNR, CDR2 FQNEAQ (reference sequence). The CDR3 has 14 residues. V lost 5 bases and J 5 bases, leaving 15 bases between the germline ends. The chain's CDR3 is CASSQGQLTETQYF. Written as DNA, the CDR3 is TGTGCCAGCAGCCAGGGCCAGTTGACGGAGACCCAGTACTTC.

The J gene is TRBJ2-2, the V gene TRBV5-1; 9 bases align to TRBD2. The CDR3 covers 16 residues. CDR1 and CDR2 from the germline V gene are SGHRS and YFSETQ. V trimming: 2 bases; J trimming: 2 bases; junction bases outside the gene matches: 4. The CDR3 DNA reads as TGCGCCAGCAGCTTCCTAGCGGGGAGAAACACCGGGGAGCTGTTTTTT. This codes for CASSFLAGRNTGELFF.

This clone was detected ten times or more. This chain connects TRBV5-4 to TRBJ2-2; 10 positions agree with TRBD2. There are 18 residues in the CDR3. The germline CDR1 and CDR2 sequences are SGHNT and YYREEE (reference sequence). V lost 2 bases to trimming and J lost 1 base; unmatched junction nucleotides: 8. CDR3 loop: CASSFSGGPGVNTGELFF. In nucleotides, the CDR3 is TGTGCCAGCAGCTTTAGCGGGGGGCCAGGGGTGAACACCGGGGAGCTGTTTTTT.

This clone was counted only a few times. The V and J genes are TRBV15 and TRBJ2-7; 8 positions agree with TRBD1. Unmatched junction bases numbered 7, after V lost 4 bases and J lost 2 bases. Germline V gene data show CDR1 as LNHNV and CDR2 as YYDKDF (reference sequence). This CDR3 contains 15 residues. CDR3 residues: CATSIEDRAAYEQYF. In DNA form, the CDR3 reads TGTGCCACCAGCATTGAGGACAGGGCCGCCTACGAGCAGTACTTC.

V and J are TRBV5-1 and TRBJ2-3; a possible D gene is TRBD2 (5 bases). V lost 2 bases to trimming and J lost 6 bases, with 7 bases between them. The CDR3 consists of 12 residues. Germline V gene data show CDR1 as SGHRS and CDR2 as YFSETQ. The CDR3 DNA reads as TGCGCCAGCAGCTTCCCGGGGGATACGCAGTATTTT. Its protein is CASSFPGDTQYF.

The CDR3 nucleotides read TGTGCCAGCTCGCCCGACAGGCGGAACACTGAAGCTTTCTTT. This codes for CASSPDRRNTEAFF. This rearrangement joins TRBV18 to TRBJ1-1; possible D gene TRBD1, 6 bases. From germline, CDR1 is KGHSH and CDR2 LQKENI. V dropped 6 bases and J dropped 1 base, with 12 bases sitting between them. This CDR3 comprises 14 residues.

J is TRBJ2-5 and V is TRBV29-1; 8 positions agree with TRBD2. Germline V lookup: CDR1 SQVTM, CDR2 ANQGSEA. The J segment lost 7 bases and the V segment lost 4 bases, leaving 8 bases of the junction unmatched. The CDR3 spans 13 residues. The chain's CDR3 is CSVVTSGWGTQYF. CDR3 nucleotides: TGCAGCGTTGTCACTAGCGGCTGGGGGACCCAGTACTTC.

The chain is built from TRBV5-1 and TRBJ1-2; unclear D gene. Germline V gene lookup returns CDR1 SGHRS and CDR2 YFSETQ. The CDR3 is 14 residues long. V shed 0 bases and J shed 5 bases, with 11 bases lying between them. As DNA, the CDR3 is TGCGCCAGCAGCTTGGCCGCAGACCGGTATGGCTACACCTTC. Translated: CASSLAADRYGYTF. Using reference TRBV5-1 and TRBJ1-2 for the parts outside the CDR3, the full variable domain is KAGVTQTPRYLIKTRGQQVTLSCSPISGHRSVSWYQQTPGQGLQFLFEYFSETQRNKGNFPGRFSGRQFSNSRSEMNVSTLELGDSALYLCASSLAADRYGYTFGSGTRLTVV.